What follows are 4 T cell receptor beta chains derived from one specimen sequenced in a study of response to subunit inactivated influenza vaccine. MiXCR was run by TCRdb on the RT-PCR reads, yielding one entry per CDR3 protein. The sample has hundreds of thousands of distinct CDR3 sequences; 12% are singletons. Material: PBMCs from blood, obtained on the day of vaccination. The receptors shown here come from a man in his fifties who received an inactivated influenza vaccine.

The J gene is TRBJ2-1, the V gene TRBV9; D not resolved. The germline gives CDR1 SGDLS, CDR2 YYNGEE. Trimming removed 0 bases from V and 7 bases from J, with 14 bases in between. There are 15 residues in the CDR3. This CDR3 is CASSVGTYGKNEQFF. DNA of the CDR3: TGTGCCAGCAGCGTAGGTACCTACGGAAAGAATGAGCAGTTCTTC.

The genes are TRBV10-3 and TRBJ2-5, with D maybe TRBD1 (6 bases). The germline V gene encodes CDR1 ENHRY and CDR2 SYGVKD. This CDR3 comprises 14 residues. V was shortened by 3 bases and J by 5 bases, with 13 bases between the two germline ends. The CDR3 DNA reads as TGTGCCATCAGTGACCGCACAGGGTGGGAGACCCAGTACTTC. Encoded protein: CAISDRTGWETQYF.

This clonotype was observed a few times. V is TRBV6-1 and J is TRBJ1-5; 12 positions match TRBD1. This CDR3 has 15 amino acids. Per the germline V gene, CDR1 is MNHNS and CDR2 is SASEGT. V shed 8 bases, J shed 2 bases, and the junction held 4 bases outside the gene matches. CDR3 residues: CASGGTGGGNQPQHF. CDR3 DNA sequence: TGTGCCAGCGGCGGGACAGGGGGCGGCAATCAGCCCCAGCATTTT.

This clonotype was seen only a few times. V is TRBV25-1 and J is TRBJ2-7, with D perhaps being TRBD1 or TRBD2 (5 bases each). V lost 5 bases and J lost 3, with 11 bases in between. CDR1 MGHDK and CDR2 SYGVNS come from the germline V gene. This CDR3 is 13 amino acids long. CDR3 protein: CASSRHGGYEQYF. The DNA for the CDR3 is TGTGCCAGCAGTAGACATGGGGGCTACGAGCAGTACTTC.